Listed below are T cell receptor beta chains from one sample, sequenced in a study of CD4 T cells in relation to SARS-CoV-2 and coronaviruses. The assay was immunoSEQ multiplex PCR, and TCRdb's table has in-frame clones only and misses some. The data contain some 60,000 clones, 92% of them singletons. The sequenced sample consisted of naive CD4+ T cells from PBMCs. The source is an adult with COVID-19. CDR3s include the opening cysteine and the closing phenylalanine or tryptophan. The D gene is left open where the match is weak. Clone sizes are given selectively: once, few, many, or a class where the clone is expanded.

>NA|TRBV29-1|TRBJ2-1|NA
CSVEDGRGTWQFF
TGCAGCGTTGAAGATGGGCGAGGGACATGGCAGTTCTTC
>NA|TRBV11-2|TRBJ2-7|NA
CASSSTRGAYEQYF
TGTGCCAGCAGCTCGACTAGGGGGGCCTACGAGCAGTACTTC
>NA|TRBV5-1|TRBJ2-5|TRBD1
CASSLRQGAETQYF
TGCGCCAGCAGCCTACGTCAGGGGGCAGAGACCCAGTACTTC
>NA|TRBV6-2/TRBV6-3|TRBJ2-7|TRBD1
CASSSPRGLNYEQYF
TGTGCCAGCAGTTCCCCCAGGGGGCTAAACTACGAGCAGTACTTC
>NA|TRBV28|TRBJ1-6|NA
CASSFILRAVIGATSHSPLHF
TGTGCCAGCAGTTTTATTCTGCGGGCGGTGATCGGGGCGACAAGCCATTCACCCCTCCACTTT
>NA|TRBV3-1/TRBV3-2|TRBJ1-1|TRBD1
CASSQQGGFTEAFF
TGTGCCAGCAGCCAACAGGGGGGATTCACTGAAGCTTTCTTT
>NA|TRBV18|TRBJ2-3|NA
CASSPAWDGGTQYF
TGTGCCAGCTCCCCGGCCTGGGACGGAGGAACGCAGTATTTT
>NA|TRBV3-1/TRBV3-2|TRBJ1-1|NA
CASSLSRNTEAFF
TGTGCCAGCAGCCTCAGCAGGAACACTGAAGCTTTCTTT
>NA|TRBV28|TRBJ2-1|TRBD2
CASSLQGLAGVGNEQFF
TGTGCCAGCAGTTTACAAGGACTAGCGGGAGTAGGCAATGAGCAGTTCTTC
>NA|TRBV11-2|TRBJ1-1|NA
CATQYLTGNTEAFF
TGTGCCACCCAGTACCTGACAGGGAACACTGAAGCTTTCTTT
>NA|TRBV5-1|TRBJ2-7|NA
CASSLETRSSYEQYF
TGCGCCAGCAGCTTGGAGACGAGGAGCTCCTACGAGCAGTACTTC
>NA|TRBV28|TRBJ2-7|NA
CASSSWVLKGYEQYF
TGTGCCAGCAGTTCCTGGGTCCTCAAAGGGTACGAGCAGTACTTC
>NA|TRBV7-3|TRBJ2-1|TRBD2
CASRHASSGRDSYNEQFF
TGTGCCAGCAGGCATGCCTCTAGCGGGAGGGACTCCTACAATGAGCAGTTCTTC
>NA|TRBV7-2|TRBJ2-1|TRBD2
CASSLDTALAGGQNEQFF
TGTGCCAGCAGCTTAGACACCGCACTAGCGGGAGGGCAAAATGAGCAGTTCTTC
>NA|TRBV27|TRBJ1-5|NA
CASSSDQPQHF
TGTGCCAGCAGTTCTGATCAGCCCCAGCATTTT
>NA|TRBV5-1|TRBJ1-6|TRBD1
CASSATGTGSSPLHF
TGCGCCAGCAGCGCGACCGGGACAGGGAGTTCACCCCTCCACTTT
>NA|TRBV18|TRBJ1-1|NA
CASSTGKRDTEAFF
TGTGCCAGCTCAACGGGCAAAAGAGACACTGAAGCTTTCTTT
>NA|TRBV28|TRBJ2-7|TRBD2
CASSFYTSGKSYEQYF
TGTGCCAGCAGTTTTTATACTAGCGGTAAATCCTACGAGCAGTACTTC
>NA|TRBV27|TRBJ1-6|NA
CASSSLRSNSPLHF
TGTGCCAGCTCATCTCTACGGAGTAATTCACCCCTCCACTTT
>few|TRBV11-2|TRBJ1-5|NA
CASSPIAGASQPQHF
TGTGCCAGCAGCCCTATAGCTGGAGCAAGTCAGCCCCAGCATTTT
>NA|TRBV19|TRBJ1-5|NA
CASSTTRWDSNQPQHF
TGTGCCAGTAGTACTACCCGGTGGGACAGCAATCAGCCCCAGCATTTT
>NA|TRBV9|TRBJ2-1|TRBD2
CASSPRGDFYNEQFF
TGTGCCAGCAGCCCTCGGGGGGACTTTTACAATGAGCAGTTCTTC
>once|TRBV7-8|TRBJ1-5|TRBD1
CASSTRQGGEPQHF
TGTGCCAGCAGCACCCGACAGGGAGGAGAGCCCCAGCATTTT
>NA|TRBV7-8|TRBJ1-4|TRBD1
CATAGGLGEKLFF
TGTGCCACAGCAGGGGGGCTTGGTGAAAAACTGTTTTTT
>NA|TRBV5-1|TRBJ2-7|TRBD1
CASSFSGGRDEQYF
TGCGCCAGCAGCTTTTCAGGGGGCCGGGACGAGCAGTACTTC
>NA|TRBV29-1|TRBJ2-5|NA
CSGARGPLQETQYF
TGCAGCGGAGCGAGAGGGCCCTTACAAGAGACCCAGTACTTC
>once|TRBV18|TRBJ2-5|TRBD2
CASSPPASSGSSETQYF
TGTGCCAGCTCACCACCGGCGAGTAGCGGGAGTTCGGAGACCCAGTACTTC
>NA|TRBV7-3|TRBJ2-1|NA
CASSRDRGPYNEQFF
TGTGCCAGCAGCCGAGACAGAGGGCCATACAATGAGCAGTTCTTC
>NA|TRBV14|TRBJ2-3|TRBD2
CASSQQAGRTDTQYF
TGTGCCAGCAGCCAACAAGCGGGACGGACAGATACGCAGTATTTT
>once|TRBV29-1|TRBJ2-1|NA
CSVSFSFNEQFF
TGCAGCGTTTCGTTTAGTTTCAATGAGCAGTTCTTC
>NA|TRBV19|TRBJ2-7|TRBD1
CASSGTGGYEQYF
TGTGCCAGTTCCGGGACAGGGGGCTACGAGCAGTACTTC
>NA|TRBV5-1|TRBJ2-3|TRBD2
CASQRIAGGPGVSDTQYF
TGCGCCAGCCAGAGGATAGCGGGAGGGCCCGGGGTATCGGATACGCAGTATTTT
>NA|TRBV6-4|TRBJ2-3|NA
CASSDSAADTQYF
TGTGCCAGCAGTGACTCAGCGGCAGATACGCAGTATTTT
>once|TRBV19|TRBJ1-5|TRBD1
CASSATGGFGNQPQHF
TGTGCCAGTAGTGCGACAGGGGGCTTTGGCAATCAGCCCCAGCATTTT
>NA|TRBV15|TRBJ2-1|NA
CATSTPRRLSGGEQFF
TGTGCCACCAGCACTCCCAGGAGGCTTAGCGGAGGTGAGCAGTTCTTC
>NA|TRBV4-2|TRBJ1-5|NA
CASSQANRDGQPQHF
TGTGCCAGCAGCCAAGCGAACAGGGATGGCCAGCCCCAGCATTTT
>NA|TRBV9|TRBJ1-3|TRBD1
CASSVEDRGSSGNTIYF
TGTGCCAGCAGCGTGGAGGACAGGGGATCCTCTGGAAACACCATATATTTT
>NA|TRBV9|TRBJ2-3|TRBD2
CASSVSSGRMSSTDTQYF
TGTGCCAGCAGCGTATCTAGCGGGAGGATGTCTAGCACAGATACGCAGTATTTT
>NA|TRBV6-6|TRBJ2-3|TRBD1
CASSRRDSQSAVDTQYF
TGTGCCAGCAGTCGACGGGACAGCCAAAGCGCAGTGGATACGCAGTATTTT
>NA|TRBV7-3|TRBJ2-2|NA
CASSLNMRGELFF
TGTGCCAGCAGCTTAAATATGCGAGGGGAGCTGTTTTTT